A single sample gave rise to the 5 T cell receptor beta chains below, sequenced in a study of shared clonotypes between healthy human individuals. Generated by immunoSEQ multiplex PCR, the TCRdb table keeps only in-frame clones and is missing some. Of under 1,900,000 clones in the sample, 98% are singletons; the top ten hold about 0.34%. The specimen was naive CD4+ T cells sorted from blood. Subset noted: CD45RA+ positively selected. Receptor source: a man aged 30-40 years in good health.

The V call is TRBV29-1, the J call TRBJ2-1, with 7 positions matching TRBD1. V shed 7 bases and J 7 bases; nucleotides not matched to a gene: 13. CDR1 is SQVTM and CDR2 is ANQGSEA in the germline V gene. The CDR3 totals 14 residues. CDR3 sequence (DNA): TGCAGCGCCATCGACAGGGAAAAGTATAATGAGCAGTTCTTC. Translation gives CSAIDREKYNEQFF.

This clone is a singleton in its sample. The chain links TRBV6-5 to TRBJ2-7; 11 bases line up with TRBD1. J was trimmed by 4 bases and V by 5 bases; bases with no gene match: 4. CDR1 MNHEY and CDR2 SVGAGI come from the germline V gene. The CDR3 runs to 14 residues. The DNA for the CDR3 is TGTGCCAGCAGTCTCGGACAGGGGGCGTACGAGCAGTACTTC. Amino acid sequence: CASSLGQGAYEQYF.

The gene calls are TRBV19 and TRBJ2-7; 8 bases are shared with TRBD2. The CDR3 has 16 amino acids. Germline CDR1 and CDR2: LNHDA and SQIVND (reference sequence). V gave up 5 bases and J gave up 0 bases; unmatched junction bases: 9. The CDR3 loop reads CASSARLALSSYEQYF. The CDR3 DNA follows: TGTGCCAGTAGTGCTCGACTAGCGCTGAGCTCCTACGAGCAGTACTTC.

This CDR3 is CASTPASADRAYNQPQHF. The CDR3 bases are TGTGCCAGCACTCCGGCAAGCGCGGACAGGGCCTACAATCAGCCCCAGCATTTT. The V call is TRBV2, the J call TRBJ1-5; 8 nucleotides match TRBD1. There are 18 residues in the CDR3. With V trimmed by 7 bases and J by 3 bases, 17 bases remained unmatched. Germline V gene lookup returns CDR1 SNHLY and CDR2 FYNNEI.

V and J are TRBV7-3 and TRBJ1-4, with 9 bases aligning to TRBD1. The CDR3 sequence is 14 residues long. V shed 5 bases, J shed 6 bases, and the junction held 4 bases outside the gene matches. CDR1 and CDR2 from the germline V gene are SGHTA and FQGTGA. CDR3 sequence: CASSPTGGDEKLFF. The CDR3, as DNA: TGTGCCAGCAGCCCGACAGGGGGAGATGAAAAACTGTTTTTT.